Below, 2 T cell receptor beta chains from the same sample are listed, as sequenced in a study of T cell clones after liver transplantation. Method: immunoSEQ multiplex PCR; TCRdb's copy keeps in-frame clones and lacks some. In the table there are about 9,200 clones, around 80% of which are singletons. The sample consisted of CD8+ T cells from blood, taken at the 22-month timepoint. Source of these receptors: a human patient who received a liver transplant. Some of the T cells might come from the graft donor.

The genes are TRBV6-1 and TRBJ1-5, with D possibly being TRBD1 (5 bases). The CDR3 sequence is 14 residues long. CDR1 and CDR2 from the germline V gene are MNHNS and SASEGT. Trimming left V 7 bases short and J 3 bases short, with 13 bases between. CDR3 protein: CASMTGTNNQPQHF. CDR3 bases: TGTGCCAGCATGACCGGGACTAACAATCAGCCCCAGCATTTT.

The rearrangement joins TRBV9 to TRBJ2-1, with 9 bases that match TRBD1. Germline CDR1 reads SGDLS; CDR2 reads YYNGEE. The CDR3 extends over 15 amino acids. The ends lost 4 bases at V and 5 bases at J; junction bases unmatched: 7. CDR3 nucleotides: TGTGCCAGCAGCCCAGGGACAGGGTTGAACAATGAGCAGTTCTTC. Its protein is CASSPGTGLNNEQFF.